This TCR beta chain stems from a study of vaccination and CD4 T cells after COVID-19. Study-level background: Sampling that followed vaccination took place a median approximately 70 days after dose two, within a range of 14 to 241. The stimulating agents, overlapping spike peptides, came from SARS-CoV-2, HCoV-NL63, HCoV-OC43 and HCoV-229E.

The CDR3 totals 17 residues. Per the germline V gene, CDR1 is KGHDR and CDR2 is SFDVKD. V shed 5 bases, J shed 5 bases, and the junction held 15 bases outside the gene matches. The sample's treatment: roughly nine-day PBMC culture with coronavirus spike peptide pools or control peptides (ViraFEST assay). Negative selection separated CD4+ T cells from roughly nine-day cultures. Concerning this clonotype itself: Its specificity is unknown.

Regarding the study as a whole: Relatively small numbers of convalescent patients were studied, with no early post-infection timepoints included.

At the Johns Hopkins FTIC core, DNA taken from cultured CD4+ T cells was sequenced by way of the Oncomine TCR Beta short-read assay. TCRdb itself ran the PCR reads through MiXCR, one entry per CDR3 protein. The sample lists 15,000 to 20,000 distinct CDR3 sequences; 56% were seen once. The receptor comes from a human donor who had recovered from COVID-19. The sample consisted of CD4+ T cells from blood, cultured in vitro. This chain connects TRBV24-1 to TRBJ2-3, with 7 bases identical to TRBD2. CDR3 in amino acids: CATSAPRGVSSLDTQYF. CDR3 in DNA: TGTGCCACCAGTGCCCCTCGGGGGGTTAGTAGTCTAGATACGCAGTATTTT.